Below, one TCR beta chain is given with its context. This record comes from a study of blood T cell repertoires in COVID-19. Study context: Spain, Italy and the United States supplied samples that represented acute and convalescent COVID-19. T cells, B-cell-depleted T cells, or PBMCs supplied cDNA or gDNA.

With V trimmed by 4 bases and J by 3 bases, 1 base remained unmatched. CDR3 size: 14 residues. Germline assignment: CDR1 SNHLY and CDR2 FYNNEI. As processed by the authors: Amplification of reference gene primers provided the estimated nucleated cell counts. Assay used: immunoSEQ multiplex PCR; TCRdb lists only in-frame clones, some missing. Clone size and the V and J calls come from that table; the DNA yielded D and trimming. The table has 110,000 or so clones, around nine tenths seen once. V and J are TRBV2 and TRBJ1-2, with 11 bases identical to TRBD1. This sequence originates from a human donor with acute or convalescent COVID-19. The donor label of this sample is uncertain. What was sequenced was peripheral blood. CDR3 sequence: CASSGTGGDYGYTF. The CDR3 coding sequence is TGTGCCAGCAGTGGGACAGGGGGCGACTATGGCTACACCTTC.